Listed here are 5 T cell receptor beta chains from one sample, sequenced in a study of blood T cell repertoires in COVID-19 (dated by TCRdb to the early 2020s). The library was made by the immunoSEQ multiplex PCR assay. Sourced from immuneACCESS, this table was stored by TCRdb with only in-frame sequences that have V and J called. A share of the clones is absent; for the studies checked, an unresolved V gene accounts for under half, and the remainder has no known explanation. Across this sample there are fewer than 200,000 clones, with 80% to 90% seen only once. The top ten constitute about 1% of the sample. The sequenced sample was peripheral blood. These receptors were collected from a woman under 30 who had recovered from COVID-19.

This clone was found a few times. V gene TRBV6-2 or TRBV6-3 combines with J gene TRBJ2-1, with D perhaps TRBD2 (7 bases). From germline, CDR1 is MNHEY and CDR2 SVGEGT. With 5 bases removed from V and 8 bases from J, the gap between germline ends came to 10 bases. This CDR3 spans 12 amino acids. The CDR3 DNA reads as TGTGCCAGCAGTCTGGGGGGGCATGAGCAGTTCTTC. It specifies CASSLGGHEQFF.

The gene calls are TRBV5-1 and TRBJ1-6; D is ambiguous. In germline, CDR1 is SGHRS, CDR2 YFSETQ. There are 15 residues in the CDR3. Trimming cost V 0 bases and J 5 bases, with 9 bases left between them. CDR3 sequence (DNA): TGCGCCAGCAGCTTGGGTTTGGCGGATAATTCACCCCTCCACTTT. It codes for CASSLGLADNSPLHF.

V is TRBV6-2 or TRBV6-3 and J is TRBJ1-2; D not certain. This CDR3 spans 14 amino acids. Germline-derived CDR1 and CDR2 are MNHEY and SVGEGT. Deletions cut 5 bases from V and 6 bases from J, with 16 bases between. DNA for the CDR3: TGTGCCAGCAGTATCCCGGGAACTCTCAATGGCTACACCTTC. Amino acids: CASSIPGTLNGYTF.

The V gene is TRBV29-1, the J gene TRBJ2-1; 7 nucleotides match TRBD1. The CDR3 consists of 12 residues. Germline assignment: CDR1 SQVTM and CDR2 ANQGSEA. Unmatched junction bases numbered 1, after V lost 5 bases and J lost 3 bases. CDR3 bases: TGCAGCGTTCGGACAGGCTACAATGAGCAGTTCTTC. Translating gives CSVRTGYNEQFF.

The chain joins TRBV5-6 to TRBJ1-3; possible D gene TRBD1, 5 bases. This CDR3 comprises 15 residues. Germline-derived CDR1 and CDR2 are SGHDT and YYEEEE. V lost 3 bases and J 2 bases, leaving 12 bases between the germline ends. CDR3 sequence (DNA): TGTGCCAGCAGCTGGCTCAGGGCCCCTGGAAACACCATATATTTT. It specifies CASSWLRAPGNTIYF. The full variable domain, its missing parts supplied by reference TRBV5-6 and TRBJ1-3, is DAGVTQSPTHLIKTRGQQVTLRCSPKSGHDTVSWYQQALGQGPQFIFQYYEEEERQRGNFPDRFSGHQFPNYSSELNVNALLLGDSALYLCASSWLRAPGNTIYFGEGSWLTVV.